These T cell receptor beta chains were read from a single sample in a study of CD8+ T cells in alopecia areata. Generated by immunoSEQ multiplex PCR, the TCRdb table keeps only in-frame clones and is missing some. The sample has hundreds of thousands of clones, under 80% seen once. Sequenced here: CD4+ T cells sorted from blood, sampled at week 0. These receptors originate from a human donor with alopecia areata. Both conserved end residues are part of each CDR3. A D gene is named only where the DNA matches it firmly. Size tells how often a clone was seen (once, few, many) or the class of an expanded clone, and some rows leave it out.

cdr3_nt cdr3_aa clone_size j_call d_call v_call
TGCAGCGTTCTGGGCTTCGGACAGGGTAGTTCCTACGAGCAGTACTTC CSVLGFGQGSSYEQYF NA TRBJ2-7 TRBD1 TRBV29-1
TGTGCCACCAGCAGAGATAGGATTAGCACAGATACGCAGTATTTT CATSRDRISTDTQYF NA TRBJ2-3 NA TRBV15
TGTGCCTGGAGTGTCGGCAATAGCTACAATGAGCAGTTCTTC CAWSVGNSYNEQFF NA TRBJ2-1 NA TRBV30
TGTGCCTGGAGAAACGCTCCGGGCAACACCATATATTTT CAWRNAPGNTIYF NA TRBJ1-3 NA TRBV30
TGTGCCTGGAGTAGGGGGGGGAACTCCTACGAGCAGTACTTC CAWSRGGNSYEQYF NA TRBJ2-7 NA TRBV30
TGTGCCAGCAGTTCTCCGGGACTCACCTCCTACGAGCAGTACTTC CASSSPGLTSYEQYF NA TRBJ2-7 NA TRBV25-1
TGTGCCAGCAGCCAACTGTCGGACAGGGTTGGCTACACCTTC CASSQLSDRVGYTF NA TRBJ1-2 TRBD1 TRBV14
TGCGGCGTTGTCCCTAGCGGGGGGAGACATGAGCAGTTCTTC CGVVPSGGRHEQFF NA TRBJ2-1 TRBD2 TRBV29-1
TGTGCCAGCAGCTTTGGGTTTCTAGAGACCCAGTACTTC CASSFGFLETQYF few TRBJ2-5 NA TRBV5-4
TGTGCCAGCAGCCAACCCCGGGGGGGCTCCGGGAATGAGCAGTTCTTC CASSQPRGGSGNEQFF NA TRBJ2-1 TRBD2 TRBV4-2
TGCGCCAGCAGCTCTCGATATGGGGGTGATAAGAGATACGAGCAGTACTTC CASSSRYGGDKRYEQYF NA TRBJ2-7 NA TRBV4-1
TGTGCCAGTAGTATGGGAATGGGGACGGCCGTTAGCAATCAGCCCCAGCATTTT CASSMGMGTAVSNQPQHF NA TRBJ1-5 NA TRBV19
TGTGCCAGTAGTATTAGGCAGGGCGGGAGTGAGCAGTTCTTC CASSIRQGGSEQFF few TRBJ2-1 TRBD2 TRBV19
TGCAGCGCCGCGAAGACAGGGGTGACCACTGAAGCTTTCTTT CSAAKTGVTTEAFF NA TRBJ1-1 TRBD1 TRBV29-1
TGTGCCAGCAGACCCCCGGGGGGCCCCTACAATGAGCAGTTCTTC CASRPPGGPYNEQFF NA TRBJ2-1 NA TRBV6-5
TGTGCCAGCAGGAGGGGACTGTGGGGCAATCAGCCCCAGCATTTT CASRRGLWGNQPQHF NA TRBJ1-5 NA TRBV2
TGTGCCAGCAGCCCCGGGGAGTGGACTGAAGCTTTCTTT CASSPGEWTEAFF NA TRBJ1-1 NA TRBV7-2
TGTGCCAGTAGTCCCCGTGAGGGTTCGAACACTGAAGCTTTCTTT CASSPREGSNTEAFF NA TRBJ1-1 NA TRBV19
TGTGCCATCAGTCCACAGGGGGCTAACTATGGCTACACCTTC CAISPQGANYGYTF NA TRBJ1-2 TRBD1 TRBV10-3
TGTGCCTGGAGTGGGCCAGATTCTAACTATGGCTACACCTTC CAWSGPDSNYGYTF NA TRBJ1-2 NA TRBV30
TGTGCCAGCTCATCCCGAGCTGGGGGAGAGACCCAGTACTTC CASSSRAGGETQYF NA TRBJ2-5 NA TRBV18
TGCGCCAGCAGTCCAACCTTTGGGGATGGCTACACCTTC CASSPTFGDGYTF NA TRBJ1-2 NA TRBV4-3
TGTGCCAGCAGCTTGGGACAGGGGGCGGCTCAAGAGACCCAGTACTTC CASSLGQGAAQETQYF NA TRBJ2-5 TRBD1 TRBV7-2
TGTGCCAGCATAAGTTTACAGGAGAACACTGAAGCTTTCTTT CASISLQENTEAFF NA TRBJ1-1 NA TRBV27
TGTGCCAGCTCACCACGAGGAGATGAGCAGTTCTTC CASSPRGDEQFF NA TRBJ2-1 NA TRBV18
TGCAGCGTGAAACAGGGGGCAAATAATTCACCCCTCCACTTT CSVKQGANNSPLHF NA TRBJ1-6 TRBD1 TRBV29-1
TGTGCCAGCACCCAGAGCCAGGGGTACAATGAGCAGTTCTTC CASTQSQGYNEQFF once TRBJ2-1 NA TRBV6-5
TGTGCCAGCAGCTCAGGGAGGGACTATGGCTACACCTTC CASSSGRDYGYTF NA TRBJ1-2 NA TRBV7-9
TGTGCCTGGAGTGTAGGAGGAGGGATGACCGGTGAGCAGTTCTTC CAWSVGGGMTGEQFF NA TRBJ2-1 NA TRBV30
TGCAGCGTTGGCGGCAGGGTGACCTACGAGCAGTACTTC CSVGGRVTYEQYF few TRBJ2-7 NA TRBV29-1
TGCAGCGTTAAAAACCCAAGGGACGGTTCGTCTAGCACAGATACGCAGTATTTT CSVKNPRDGSSSTDTQYF NA TRBJ2-3 NA TRBV29-1
TGCAGCGTTGAATCATTCCCGCAGGGGAACACTGAAGCTTTCTTT CSVESFPQGNTEAFF NA TRBJ1-1 NA TRBV29-1
TGTGCCTGGAGTGTCGACAGGGGGGGTTCACCCCTCCACTTT CAWSVDRGGSPLHF NA TRBJ1-6 TRBD1 TRBV30
TGTGCCAGCAGCTCTCCGGGGTACAATGAGCAGTTCTTC CASSSPGYNEQFF NA TRBJ2-1 NA TRBV6-5
TGTGCTAGCAGCTTAAGAATGGAAGAGACCCAGTACTTC CASSLRMEETQYF NA TRBJ2-5 NA TRBV7-7
TGCGCCAGCAGCCAAGAGGCCAGGGGGGACACTGAAGCTTTCTTT CASSQEARGDTEAFF NA TRBJ1-1 TRBD1 TRBV4-3
TGTGCCAGCAGCTTACCTTCAGGGGGTGGCTACACCTTC CASSLPSGGGYTF NA TRBJ1-2 TRBD1 TRBV7-9
TGTGCCAGCAGCTTAAGACGGTTAAGCACAGATACGCAGTATTTT CASSLRRLSTDTQYF NA TRBJ2-3 NA TRBV7-6
TGTGCCTGGAGTGGTCGTAGAGAAGCTTTCTTT CAWSGRREAFF NA TRBJ1-1 NA TRBV30
TGTGCCTGGAGTCCGCGGAGATACGAGCAGTACTTC CAWSPRRYEQYF NA TRBJ2-7 NA TRBV30
TGTGCCAGCAGCTTAGAAACCGCAGATACGCAGTATTTT CASSLETADTQYF once TRBJ2-3 NA TRBV7-9
TGTGCCAGCAGCCAAGATGGGGTAGCGGTAGATACGCAGTATTTT CASSQDGVAVDTQYF NA TRBJ2-3 NA TRBV4-2
TGTGCCAGCAGCCCTCCCGGGACAGGGGGCCACGAGCAGTACTTC CASSPPGTGGHEQYF NA TRBJ2-7 TRBD1 TRBV5-6
TGCAGCGTTGGAGGCAGTTTGAACACTGAAGCTTTCTTT CSVGGSLNTEAFF NA TRBJ1-1 NA TRBV29-1
TGTGCCAGCAGCAAAGCGCGGGGGGGACCCGACACTGAAGCTTTCTTT CASSKARGGPDTEAFF NA TRBJ1-1 NA TRBV21-1